This is a list of T cell receptor beta chains from one sample in a study of STAT3 mutations in large granular lymphocyte leukemia. The method was immunoSEQ multiplex PCR; TCRdb's version includes in-frame clones alone and lacks a portion of them. There are tens of thousands of clones in the sample; 75% to 90% occur only once, and more than 9.5% lies in the top ten. The sequenced sample consisted of peripheral blood mononuclear cells. All receptors derive from a man aged 60 to 69 with T-cell large granular lymphocyte leukemia. Some clones in this sample may be carry-over from other donors' samples. CDR3s leave out the opening cysteine and the closing phenylalanine or tryptophan. Each record gives: V gene, D gene, CDR3 protein. The D gene is left open where the match is weak.

v_gene: TRBV30; d_gene: TRBD1; CDR3aa: AWGGQFYDGYT
v_gene: TRBV28; d_gene: TRBD2; CDR3aa: ASSPPGGFGEQF
v_gene: TRBV7-8; d_gene: NA; CDR3aa: ASSLVKGDNSPLH
v_gene: TRBV18; d_gene: TRBD2; CDR3aa: ASSPGLAQETQY
v_gene: TRBV12-5; d_gene: TRBD1; CDR3aa: ASGTRTGVLEKLF
v_gene: TRBV5-1; d_gene: TRBD2; CDR3aa: ASSFGLAGAGELF
v_gene: TRBV6-5; d_gene: TRBD1; CDR3aa: ASSRQGALETQY
v_gene: TRBV29-1; d_gene: TRBD1; CDR3aa: SVGQGSSYT
v_gene: TRBV4-2; d_gene: NA; CDR3aa: ASSQAARTDQETQY
v_gene: TRBV30; d_gene: TRBD2; CDR3aa: AWRGLAGVWQQY
v_gene: TRBV5-5; d_gene: TRBD2; CDR3aa: ASSLELAGGWDEQY
v_gene: TRBV7-8; d_gene: TRBD2; CDR3aa: ASSLVATSGRPYNEQF
v_gene: TRBV7-6; d_gene: TRBD1; CDR3aa: ASSIDSGTGPFYEQY
v_gene: TRBV18; d_gene: NA; CDR3aa: ASDYWGQATDTQY
v_gene: TRBV5-1; d_gene: NA; CDR3aa: ASSLAVQGGSTDTQY
v_gene: TRBV5-4; d_gene: NA; CDR3aa: ASSPRGGLNTGELF
v_gene: TRBV5-5; d_gene: NA; CDR3aa: ASSFVQGPAYYGYT
v_gene: TRBV5-4; d_gene: TRBD1; CDR3aa: ASSLGGQGAYEQY
v_gene: TRBV18; d_gene: TRBD1; CDR3aa: ASSSSSGTVTGEQY
v_gene: TRBV5-1; d_gene: TRBD2; CDR3aa: ASSTGLARYEQY
v_gene: TRBV29-1; d_gene: TRBD1; CDR3aa: SGYTGGETQY
v_gene: TRBV5-1; d_gene: NA; CDR3aa: ASSLVAGIVYGYT
v_gene: TRBV7-2; d_gene: TRBD2; CDR3aa: ASSLSSGSSNEQY
v_gene: TRBV27; d_gene: NA; CDR3aa: ASGDIQPQH